The 8 T cell receptor beta chains in this list originate from one sample, sequenced in a study of cytomegalovirus exposure and HLA in healthy donors. The PCR made use of 60 Vbeta and 13 Jbeta primers. The table came from immunoSEQ multiplex PCR; TCRdb's copy has only in-frame clones and leaves some out. The table lists around 150,000 clones, around 67% of them singletons. Sequences were obtained from PBMCs. The origin of the receptors is a woman between 18 and 30 years old in good health and CMV-seropositive.

The V and J genes are TRBV5-1 and TRBJ2-7; 7 nucleotides align to TRBD2. Germline CDR1 SGHRS, CDR2 YFSETQ. V was clipped by 0 bases and J by 4 bases; unmatched bases: 7. The CDR3 contains 15 residues. CDR3 sequence: CASSLAGGPGYEQYF. The CDR3 DNA follows: TGCGCCAGCAGCTTGGCGGGGGGACCGGGTTACGAGCAGTACTTC.

This chain joins TRBV7-3 and TRBJ2-5; TRBD1 agrees at 9 bases. Germline assignment: CDR1 SGHTA and CDR2 FQGTGA. With V trimmed by 5 bases and J by 5 bases, 3 bases remained unmatched. The CDR3 is 13 residues long. This CDR3 reads CASSTGGAETQYF. The CDR3 nucleotides read TGTGCCAGCAGCACAGGGGGCGCGGAGACCCAGTACTTC.

V gene TRBV5-4 combines with J gene TRBJ2-5; unclear D gene. CDR1 SGHNT and CDR2 YYREEE come from the germline V gene (reference sequence). The CDR3 extends over 16 amino acids. Trimming cost V 1 base and J 2 bases, with 15 bases left between them. The CDR3 is CASSLSFAGAQETQYF. CDR3 coding DNA: TGTGCCAGCAGCTTGTCCTTCGCAGGCGCACAAGAGACCCAGTACTTC.

The sample holds a few counts of this clone. This sequence joins TRBV18 and TRBJ1-1, with D perhaps matching TRBD1 (5 bases). V lost 5 bases and J 5 bases, leaving 12 bases between the germline ends. Germline values: CDR1 KGHSH, CDR2 LQKENI. This CDR3 has 13 residues. CDR3 amino acids: CASSVGWTTEAFF. The CDR3 bases are TGTGCCAGCTCAGTAGGCTGGACAACTGAAGCTTTCTTT.

The rearrangement joins TRBV29-1 to TRBJ2-7, with a weak D call TRBD1 (6 bases). Germline assignment: CDR1 SQVTM and CDR2 ANQGSEA. The CDR3 consists of 13 residues. Trimming pared 6 bases from V and 3 bases from J, leaving 15 bases between. CDR3 in DNA: TGCAGCGTGCAACCGGACAGCCTCTACGAGCAGTACTTC. This translates into CSVQPDSLYEQYF.

The V gene is TRBV18, the J gene TRBJ2-2, with 12 bases aligning to TRBD2. The CDR3 runs 18 residues. V shed 6 bases, J shed 0 bases, and the junction held 8 bases outside the gene matches. The germline V gene has CDR1 KGHSH and CDR2 LQKENI. CDR3 bases: TGTGCCAGCTCCCCCGGGACTAGCGGGTCTTCGAACACCGGGGAGCTGTTTTTT. Protein: CASSPGTSGSSNTGELFF.

The rearrangement joins TRBV19 to TRBJ1-6; 9 bases are a match to TRBD1. V lost 8 bases and J lost 9; bases outside the gene matches: 5. The germline V gene encodes CDR1 LNHDA and CDR2 SQIVND (reference sequence). CDR3 size: 13 residues. CDR3 nucleotides: TGTGCCAGTTTGGACAGGGGTGGTTCACCCCTCCACTTT. This translates into CASLDRGGSPLHF.

The V and J genes are TRBV6-6 and TRBJ2-7, with 9 bases aligning to TRBD1. This CDR3 comprises 14 residues. Germline assignment: CDR1 MNHNY and CDR2 SVGAGI (reference sequence). V shed 5 bases and J 7 bases; nucleotides not matched to a gene: 9. CDR3 in DNA: TGTGCCAGCAGTAACAAGGGACAGGGTGGAGAGCAGTACTTC. As protein: CASSNKGQGGEQYF.